This entry describes one T cell receptor beta chain. CDR1 and CDR2 (germline): SGHRS, YFSETQ. This CDR3 has 15 amino acids. The V and J ends lost 4 bases and 4 bases, in that order; junction bases with no gene match: 4. Produced via immunoSEQ multiplex PCR; TCRdb's table is partial and in-frame only. The sample has some 300,000 clones, more than 75% seen once. The sample is drawn from a study of blood T cell repertoires in COVID-19. This chain connects TRBV5-1 to TRBJ2-2, with TRBD2 matching over 10 bases. Sequencing was carried out using peripheral blood. This TCR came from a man aged 65 to 79 with acute or convalescent COVID-19. Here the CDR3 reads CASSDASGSTGELFF. DNA of the CDR3: TGCGCCAGCAGCGACGCTAGCGGGAGCACCGGGGAGCTGTTTTTT. Filled out from reference TRBV5-1 and TRBJ2-2, the complete variable domain reads KAGVTQTPRYLIKTRGQQVTLSCSPISGHRSVSWYQQTPGQGLQFLFEYFSETQRNKGNFPGRFSGRQFSNSRSEMNVSTLELGDSALYLCASSDASGSTGELFFGEGSRLTVL.